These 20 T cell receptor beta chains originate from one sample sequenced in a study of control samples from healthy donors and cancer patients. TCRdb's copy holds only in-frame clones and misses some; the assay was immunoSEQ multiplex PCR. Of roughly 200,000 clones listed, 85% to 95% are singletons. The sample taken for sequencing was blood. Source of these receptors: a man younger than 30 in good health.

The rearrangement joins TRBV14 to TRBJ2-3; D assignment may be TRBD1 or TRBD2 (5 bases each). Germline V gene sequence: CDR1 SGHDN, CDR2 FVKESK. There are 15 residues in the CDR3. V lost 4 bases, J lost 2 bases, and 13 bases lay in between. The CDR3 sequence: CASSLGWGNTDTQYF. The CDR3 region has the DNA TGTGCCAGCAGCCTCGGTTGGGGGAACACAGATACGCAGTATTTT.

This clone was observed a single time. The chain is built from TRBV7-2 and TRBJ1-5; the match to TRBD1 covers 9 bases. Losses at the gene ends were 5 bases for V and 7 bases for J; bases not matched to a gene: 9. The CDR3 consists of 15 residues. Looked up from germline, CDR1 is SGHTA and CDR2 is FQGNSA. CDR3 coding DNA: TGTGCCAGCAGCGCCCAAACAGGGGGCGGACAGCCCCAGCATTTT. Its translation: CASSAQTGGGQPQHF.

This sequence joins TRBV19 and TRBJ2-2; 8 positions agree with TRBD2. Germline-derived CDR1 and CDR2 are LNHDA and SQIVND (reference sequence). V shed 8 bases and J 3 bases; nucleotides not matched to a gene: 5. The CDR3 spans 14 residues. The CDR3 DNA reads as TGTGCCAGTGGTCCGGGACTAGACACCGGGGAGCTGTTTTTT. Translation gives CASGPGLDTGELFF.

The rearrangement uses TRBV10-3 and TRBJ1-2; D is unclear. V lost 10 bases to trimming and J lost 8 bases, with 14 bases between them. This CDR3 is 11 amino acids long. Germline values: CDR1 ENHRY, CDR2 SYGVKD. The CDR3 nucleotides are TGTGCCACCCACTCGCCCGGAGGCTACACCTTC. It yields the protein CATHSPGGYTF.

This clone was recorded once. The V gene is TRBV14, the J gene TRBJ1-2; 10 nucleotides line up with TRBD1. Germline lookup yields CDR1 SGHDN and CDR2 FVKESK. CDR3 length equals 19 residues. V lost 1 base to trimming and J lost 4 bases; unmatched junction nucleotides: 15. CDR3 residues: CASSQGAYPSDRGVYGYTF. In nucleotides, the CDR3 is TGTGCCAGCAGCCAAGGGGCTTACCCATCGGACAGGGGGGTCTATGGCTACACCTTC.

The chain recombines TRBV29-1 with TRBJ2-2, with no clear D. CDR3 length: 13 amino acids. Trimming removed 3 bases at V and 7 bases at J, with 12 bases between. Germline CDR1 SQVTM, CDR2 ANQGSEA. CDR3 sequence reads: CSVDLRSGGELFF. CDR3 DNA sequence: TGCAGCGTTGATCTTCGGTCGGGCGGGGAGCTGTTTTTT.

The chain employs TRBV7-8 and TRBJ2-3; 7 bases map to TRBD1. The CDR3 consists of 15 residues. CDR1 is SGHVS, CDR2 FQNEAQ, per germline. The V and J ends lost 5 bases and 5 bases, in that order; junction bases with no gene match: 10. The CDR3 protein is CASSQGGFGLDTQYF. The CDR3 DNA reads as TGTGCCAGCAGCCAAGGGGGCTTTGGGTTAGATACGCAGTATTTT.

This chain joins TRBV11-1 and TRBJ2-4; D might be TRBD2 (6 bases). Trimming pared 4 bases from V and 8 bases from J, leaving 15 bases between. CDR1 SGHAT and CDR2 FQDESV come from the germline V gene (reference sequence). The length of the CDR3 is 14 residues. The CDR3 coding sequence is TGTGCCAGCAGCTGGGGCGGGAATTCTGACATTCAGTACTTC. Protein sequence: CASSWGGNSDIQYF.

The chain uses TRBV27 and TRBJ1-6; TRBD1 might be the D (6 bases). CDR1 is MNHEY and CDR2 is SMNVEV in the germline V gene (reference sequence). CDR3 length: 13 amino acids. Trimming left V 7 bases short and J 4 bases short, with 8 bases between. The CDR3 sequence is CASTGHYNSPLHF. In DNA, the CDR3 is TGTGCCAGCACGGGACATTATAATTCACCCCTCCACTTT.

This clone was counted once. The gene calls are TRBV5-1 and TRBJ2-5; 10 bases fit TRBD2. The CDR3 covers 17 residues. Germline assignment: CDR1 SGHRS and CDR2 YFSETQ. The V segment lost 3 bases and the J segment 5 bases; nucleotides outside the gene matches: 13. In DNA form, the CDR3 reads TGCGCCAGCAGCTCGAAGATGGACAGCGGGGGGGTGGAGACCCAGTACTTC. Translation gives CASSSKMDSGGVETQYF. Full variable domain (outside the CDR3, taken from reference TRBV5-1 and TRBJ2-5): KAGVTQTPRYLIKTRGQQVTLSCSPISGHRSVSWYQQTPGQGLQFLFEYFSETQRNKGNFPGRFSGRQFSNSRSEMNVSTLELGDSALYLCASSSKMDSGGVETQYFGPGTRLLVL.

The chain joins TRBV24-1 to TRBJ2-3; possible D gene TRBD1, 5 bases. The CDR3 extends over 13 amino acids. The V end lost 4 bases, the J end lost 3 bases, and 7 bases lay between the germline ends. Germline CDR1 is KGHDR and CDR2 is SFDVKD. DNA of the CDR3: TGTGCCACCAGTGAGCGACAGACAGATACGCAGTATTTT. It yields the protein CATSERQTDTQYF.

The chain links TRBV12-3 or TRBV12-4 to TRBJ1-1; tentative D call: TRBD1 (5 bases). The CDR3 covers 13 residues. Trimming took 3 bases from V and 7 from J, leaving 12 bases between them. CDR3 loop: CASSLGQGGEAFF. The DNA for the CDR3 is TGTGCCAGCAGTTTGGGCCAGGGCGGTGAAGCTTTCTTT.

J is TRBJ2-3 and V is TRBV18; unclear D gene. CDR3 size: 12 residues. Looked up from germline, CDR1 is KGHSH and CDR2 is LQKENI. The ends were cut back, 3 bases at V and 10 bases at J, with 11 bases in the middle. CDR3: CASSPEGIAQYF. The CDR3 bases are TGTGCCAGCTCACCTGAAGGGATCGCGCAGTATTTT.

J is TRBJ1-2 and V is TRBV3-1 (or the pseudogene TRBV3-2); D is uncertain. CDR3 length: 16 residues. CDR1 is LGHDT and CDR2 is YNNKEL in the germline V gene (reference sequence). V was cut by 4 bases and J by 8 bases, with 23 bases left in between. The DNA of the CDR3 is TGTGCCAGCAGCCCTCTATATCGGTCACCCAAATGGGGCTACACCTTC. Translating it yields CASSPLYRSPKWGYTF.

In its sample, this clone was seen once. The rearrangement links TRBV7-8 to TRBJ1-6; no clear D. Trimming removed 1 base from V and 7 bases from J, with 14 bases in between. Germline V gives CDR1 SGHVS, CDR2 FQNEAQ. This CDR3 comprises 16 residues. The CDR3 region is CASSLVAGGGNSPLHF. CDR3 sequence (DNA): TGTGCCAGCAGCTTAGTGGCAGGTGGAGGCAATTCACCCCTCCACTTT.

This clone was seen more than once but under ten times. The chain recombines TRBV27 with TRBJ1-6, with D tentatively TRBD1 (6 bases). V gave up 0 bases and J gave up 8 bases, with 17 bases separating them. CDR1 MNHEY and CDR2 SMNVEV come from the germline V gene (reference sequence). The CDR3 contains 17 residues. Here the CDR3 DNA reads TGTGCCAGCAGTTTATCGTTGGGGGCCGTTCTTGATTCACCCCTCCACTTT. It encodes CASSLSLGAVLDSPLHF.

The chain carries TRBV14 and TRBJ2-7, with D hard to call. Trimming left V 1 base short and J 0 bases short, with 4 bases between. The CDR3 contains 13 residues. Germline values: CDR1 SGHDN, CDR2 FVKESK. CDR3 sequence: CASSQGRSYEQYF. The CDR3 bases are TGTGCCAGCAGCCAAGGGCGCTCCTACGAGCAGTACTTC.

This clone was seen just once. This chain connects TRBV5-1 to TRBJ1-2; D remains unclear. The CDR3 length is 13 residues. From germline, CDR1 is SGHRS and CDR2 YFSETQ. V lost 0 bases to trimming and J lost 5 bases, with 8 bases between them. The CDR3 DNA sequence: TGCGCCAGCAGCTTGGATCCAACGTATGGCTACACCTTC. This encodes CASSLDPTYGYTF.

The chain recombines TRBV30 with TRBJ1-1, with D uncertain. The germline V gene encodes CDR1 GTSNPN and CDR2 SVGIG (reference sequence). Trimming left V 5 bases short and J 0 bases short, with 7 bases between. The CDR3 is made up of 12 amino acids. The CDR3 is CAWSVMNTEAFF. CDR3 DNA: TGTGCCTGGTCAGTTATGAACACTGAAGCTTTCTTT.

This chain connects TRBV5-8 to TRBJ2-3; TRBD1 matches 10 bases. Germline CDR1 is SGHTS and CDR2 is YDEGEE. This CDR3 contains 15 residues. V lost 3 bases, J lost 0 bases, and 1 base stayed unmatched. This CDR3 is CASSSGQGSTDTQYF. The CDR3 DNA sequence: TGTGCCAGCAGCTCGGGACAGGGGAGCACAGATACGCAGTATTTT. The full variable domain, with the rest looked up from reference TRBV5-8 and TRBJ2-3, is EAGVTQSPTHLIKTRGQQATLRCSPISGHTSVYWYQQALGLGLQFLLWYDEGEERNRGNFPPRFSGRQFPNYSSELNVNALELEDSALYLCASSSGQGSTDTQYFGPGTRLTVL.